The entry below describes one TCR beta chain. The data derive from a study of CD8+ T cells in alopecia areata. At the level of the study: Treatment comprised oral tofacitinib, 5 to 10 mg twice daily, in treated patients.

The germline CDR1 and CDR2 sequences are MGHDK and SYGVNS. CDR3 size: 14 residues. J lost 5 bases, V lost 7 bases, and 7 bases had no gene match. Sequencing templates came from extracted RNA that was reverse transcribed into cDNA. Assay: immunoSEQ multiplex PCR; the TCRdb copy retains only in-frame clones and omits some. The data contain 150,000 or so clones, approximately 45% of them singletons. This TCR was recovered from a human donor with alopecia areata. The rearrangement joins TRBV25-1 to TRBJ2-5; 10 bases align to TRBD1. The sequenced sample was CD4+ T cells sorted from blood. CDR3 DNA sequence: TGTGCCAGCACCGGGACAGGGGTGGGGGAGACCCAGTACTTC. Protein sequence: CASTGTGVGETQYF.